This TCR beta chain was captured by sequencing in a study of cytomegalovirus exposure and HLA in healthy donors. Study-wide results and limits: A later analysis found that most CMV-associated TCR beta chains appeared HLA-restricted.

This clone was seen a few times. Its specificity is unknown. PCR used 60 Vbeta primers and 13 Jbeta primers. Libraries were prepared by immunoSEQ multiplex PCR; TCRdb keeps only in-frame clonotypes and omits some of them. The sample holds about 130,000 clones, 17% seen once. Sequencing was performed on PBMCs. The receptor was isolated from a female donor in good health and CMV-seropositive.

The CDR3 DNA sequence: TGTGCCACCAGCCCGGGGTGGGACACTGAAGCTTTCTTT. Residues: CATSPGWDTEAFF. The genes are TRBV25-1 and TRBJ1-1; the D is unclear. CDR3 length: 13 residues. The V end lost 10 bases, the J end lost 3 bases, and 15 bases lay between the germline ends. Germline V gene lookup returns CDR1 MGHDK and CDR2 SYGVNS.